This T cell receptor (beta chain) derives from a study of blood T cells in healthy people across ages. Whole-study results and caveats: Both higher diversity and more naive CD4+ cells marked long-lived donors when set against aged donors.

There are a few counts of this clonotype. The antigen remains unidentified. A second PCR of 7 to 11 cycles used a sample-barcoded 5' primer and a J-beta primer mix. MiXCR was run by TCRdb on the 5' RACE reads, yielding one entry per CDR3 protein. This table holds some 1.5 million distinct CDR3 sequences, under 30% found once. Germline loops: CDR1 MNHEY, CDR2 SMNVEV (reference sequence). The CDR3 contains 18 residues. J gave up 2 bases and V 5 bases, and 11 bases lay outside the gene matches. The sample consisted of blood. This clonotype originated in a woman aged 25-40 years in good health. This sequence joins TRBV27 and TRBJ2-7, with 14 bases identical to TRBD2. Written as DNA, the CDR3 is TGTGCCAGCAGTCTTCGCTCCGGGACTAGCGGGAGTACCTACGAGCAGTACTTC. Translation: CASSLRSGTSGSTYEQYF.